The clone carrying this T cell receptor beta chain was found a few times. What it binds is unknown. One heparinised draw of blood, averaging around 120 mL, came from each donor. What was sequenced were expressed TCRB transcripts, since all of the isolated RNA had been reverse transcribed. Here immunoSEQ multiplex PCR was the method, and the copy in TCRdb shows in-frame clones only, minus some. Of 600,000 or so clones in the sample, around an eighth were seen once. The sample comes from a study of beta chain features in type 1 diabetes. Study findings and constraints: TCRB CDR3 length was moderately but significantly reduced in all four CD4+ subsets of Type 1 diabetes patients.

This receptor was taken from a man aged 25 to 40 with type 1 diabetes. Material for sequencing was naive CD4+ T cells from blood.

The CDR3 DNA sequence: TGCGCCAGCAGCTCCAAGTATGAGGCGGCTGGCTATGGCTACACCTTC. It codes for CASSSKYEAAGYGYTF. The genes are TRBV4-3 and TRBJ1-2; D gene ambiguous. There are 16 residues in the CDR3. V was clipped by 5 bases and J by 4 bases, with 20 bases between them. Germline V gives CDR1 LGHNA, CDR2 YSLEER.